The source of this T cell receptor (beta chain) is a study of control samples from healthy donors and cancer patients. Assay used: immunoSEQ multiplex PCR; TCRdb lists only in-frame clones, some missing. In the table there are 60,000 to 100,000 clones, around 89% of which are singletons. The germline V and J ends were trimmed by 6 bases and 7 bases, with 11 bases remaining between them. CDR1 and CDR2 (germline): MNHNY, SVGAGI (reference sequence). The CDR3 consists of 12 residues. V usage is TRBV6-6 and J usage is TRBJ2-3, with D perhaps TRBD2 (6 bases). The TCR comes from a man aged 45-65 years in good health. Sample: blood. This chain's CDR3 is CASSYREHTQYF. The CDR3 DNA is TGTGCCAGCAGCTACCGGGAGCATACGCAGTATTTT.